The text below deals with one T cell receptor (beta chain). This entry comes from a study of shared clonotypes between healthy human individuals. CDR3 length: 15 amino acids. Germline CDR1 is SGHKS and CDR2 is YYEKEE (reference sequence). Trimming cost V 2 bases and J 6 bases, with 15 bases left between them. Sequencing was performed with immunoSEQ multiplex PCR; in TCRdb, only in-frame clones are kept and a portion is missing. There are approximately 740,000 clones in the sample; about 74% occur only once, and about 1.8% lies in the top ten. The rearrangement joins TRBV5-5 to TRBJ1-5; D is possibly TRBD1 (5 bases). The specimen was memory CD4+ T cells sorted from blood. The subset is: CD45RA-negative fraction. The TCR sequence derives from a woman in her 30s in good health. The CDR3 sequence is CASSFDRDLAQPQHF. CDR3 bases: TGTGCCAGCAGCTTTGACAGAGATTTGGCTCAGCCCCAGCATTTT.